The sequence of this T cell receptor (beta chain) was determined in a study of regulatory T cells in long-lasting Graves disease (dated by TCRdb to the early 2020s). With regard to the full study: Newly diagnosed Graves' disease patients had taken antithyroid drugs for less than 3 months. The study took place in China and was registered as a clinical trial. Persistent Graves' disease patients were compared with newly diagnosed Graves' disease patients by peripheral blood TCR sequencing and RNA sequencing. A total of roughly 35 samples underwent TCR sequencing: some 13 from persistent and some 20 from newly diagnosed Graves' disease patients.

To note about this clonotype: Which antigen it targets is not known. Within one base of it there is no much larger clone, and no base qualities were kept.

In light of the paper, this sample's time point label describes: newly diagnosed GD, antithyroid drugs for less than 3 months. For both TCR sequencing and RNA sequencing, RNA was extracted from PBMCs using TRIzol. The diagnosis of Graves' disease followed American Thyroid Association guidelines. Patients were recruited from an endocrinology department in Xi'an, China. From each patient, around 9.3 milliliters of peripheral blood was collected into an EDTA anticoagulant tube. Ficoll Paque Plus density gradient separation was used to isolate PBMCs, and no additional T cell sorting was done. An Agilent 2100 Bioanalyzer and agarose gel were used to check RNA quality, while a NanoDrop 2000 measured RNA concentration. The library was built by means of multiplex PCR. Sequencing used an Illumina HiSeq 4000. CDR3 regions were amplified by Arm-PCR with iRepertoire HTBI primers to construct TCR beta libraries. Before sequencing, the PCR products went through gel purification. The source study handled its data this way. A total of 62 TRBV and 14 TRBJ segments were identified across samples and were used for gene usage analysis of CDR3 amino acid clonotypes. Filtered high-quality paired reads were merged into contigs using COPE and FqMerger. BLAST was used to align contigs to IMGT TRBV, TRBD and TRBJ reference genes, with CDR3 defined following IMGT. Highly expanded clones were defined as clonotypes with a frequency above 0.1%. Shannon entropy was used to measure repertoire diversity, and the Gini coefficient was used to measure V-J evenness. Clonotypes shared by more than one individual were considered public. Using fastp trimming at Q25 and MiXCR clonotype assembly, TCRdb reanalyzed the public sequencing data and kept in-frame beta chains. CDR3 protein sequences are deduplicated, and each keeps its most common genes and DNA. These V and J calls are TCRdb output, not the study's own analysis. This sample gives roughly 410,000 distinct CDR3 sequences in total; about 15% of them show up just once. Together, the top ten hold approximately 7.8% of the sample.

Results and caveats for the whole study, not just this receptor: Patients with persistent disease shared more public clonotypes (under 3,000) than newly diagnosed patients did (approximately 990). Compared with newly diagnosed patients, patients with persistent Graves' disease had lower TCR Shannon entropy and fewer highly expanded clones, which suggests clonal expansion. The study examined only peripheral blood because the primary lesion, thyroid tissue, could not be accessed. As a limitation, the authors acknowledged that the small sample size may reduce accuracy. TRBV28, TRBJ1-2 and TRBJ2-5 were preferentially used in persistent disease, while TRBV20-1 and TRBJ2-1 were favored in newly diagnosed disease. Only the TCR beta chain was sequenced and analyzed.

The CDR3, from cysteine to phenylalanine, totals 18 residues. Only the CDR3 DNA is retained, 54 bases long and in frame from the first base. The germline V gene gives CDR1 as MGHRA and CDR2 as YSYEKL. From V the trimming removes 0 bases and from J it removes 4 bases, while the gene matches leave 14 bases of the junction unaccounted for. These data were also filed under a second study, of T cells in Graves' hyperthyroidism and ophthalmopathy. As the second study states: Graves' hyperthyroidism was defined as stable when no progression to ophthalmopathy occurred over 18 months of follow-up. Hyperthyroidism patients were aged 18 to 65 years and newly diagnosed, with disease duration of less than 2 months. Any patient with an uncontrolled infection, another autoimmune disease, pregnancy or lactation was excluded. Diagnoses relied on clinical symptoms, serum thyroxine and TRAb, thyroid ultrasound and orbital computed tomography. For the first round of RT-PCR on the TCR CDR3, the HTBI primer set was used together with the Qiagen OneStep RT-PCR kit. Most expanded thyroid clonotypes (frequency above 0.001) were also found in blood, which suggests that blood repertoires may mirror thyroid immune responses. A 13 V-J signature model separated ophthalmopathy from stable hyperthyroidism, with 87.88% sensitivity and 81% to 83% specificity in cross-validation and 80%/75% in testing. In validation, the model predicted progression to ophthalmopathy a median of roughly 6.5 months before onset, with over 60% sensitivity and nearly 75% specificity. A discovery cohort of about a hundred patients, about 43 with Graves' ophthalmopathy and about 58 with stable Graves' hyperthyroidism, was used to find distinguishing TCR V-J signatures. Whether ophthalmopathy could be predicted prospectively was tested in an independent validation cohort made up of 18 to 20 hyperthyroidism patients plus 17 patients who later progressed to ophthalmopathy. The roughly 94 discovery patients were randomly split 7:3 into training and test sets. In addition, the study compared T-cell repertoires in thyroid tissue and in blood from six Graves' hyperthyroidism patients. After blood sampling, hyperthyroidism patients were treated with methimazole at a starting dose of 30 mg daily, and ophthalmopathy patients were treated with high-dose intravenous methylprednisolone. Libraries were constructed in a second round of multiplex PCR, after which size selection and purification were performed. Sequencing of the libraries was done on an Illumina HiSeq2000 using paired-end 100 bp reads. SOAPnuke was used to process the raw data, removing reads that contained adapters or uncalled bases, had a mean Phred below 15, or lacked an exact match to the constant primer or identifier. COPE v1.2.5 was used to merge high-quality paired reads, and clonotypes were defined as unique nucleotide sequences. MiTCR v1.1 was used to align the clonotypes against IMGT TRBV, TRBD and TRBJ reference segments. The analysis included only V-J combinations with a frequency above 0.0001, which together covered 99% to 99.2% of the repertoires. The TCS score was defined as the ratio of F50 (clonal expansion) to E x V (chaos), calculated using BLOSUM62-based TCRdist between CDR3 peptides within each V-J. Welch's t-statistics and random forest reduced roughly 530 V-J features to 13, which were used in a naive Bayes classifier (R e1071). No statistical method was used to set the sample size in advance, and investigators knew the group allocation. TCR Vbeta CDR3 sequencing of 120 to 150 peripheral blood samples (roughly 41 ophthalmopathy, roughly 74 hyperthyroidism and some 17 progressor patients) is reported in the paper.

This sequence was found in a woman between 40 and 55 years old with Graves disease. Donor details come from another sample of the same person, matched by shared clones. The sequenced sample was peripheral blood mononuclear cells (PBMCs), obtained at new diagnosis, from a patient treated with antithyroid drugs. The chain couples TRBV4-1 to TRBJ2-7; 8 junctional bases match TRBD2. The CDR3 sequence is CASSQEAVGLAGLYEQYF. The bases read TGCGCCAGCAGCCAAGAGGCGGTCGGGCTAGCGGGCTTGTACGAGCAGTACTTC.